The 22 T cell receptor beta chains reported below all come from one sample, sequenced in a study of OX40 agonist ivuxolimab in advanced cancers. Produced via immunoSEQ multiplex PCR; TCRdb's table is partial and in-frame only. The data contain about 69,000 clones, about nine tenths of them singletons. The source was CD4+ or CD8+ T cells sorted from blood, collected in a trial of the OX40 agonist ivuxolimab. These receptor sequences come from an adult with an advanced solid tumor such as melanoma, head and neck, liver or kidney cancer.

The V call is TRBV13, the J call TRBJ2-5; D may be TRBD1 (7 bases). The end of the DNA fits TRBJ2-7 better, so the J call may be wrong. CDR3 length equals 14 residues. The germline V gene has CDR1 PRHDT and CDR2 FYEKMQ (reference sequence). The CDR3 loop reads CASSRRDSHYEQYF. CDR3 DNA sequence: TGTGCCAGCAGTAGGAGGGACAGCCACTACGAGCAGTACTTC.

The chain uses TRBV28 and TRBJ1-6; maybe TRBD1 (6 bases). Germline V gene lookup returns CDR1 MDHEN and CDR2 SYDVKM. The CDR3 sequence is 13 residues long. V lost 8 bases and J 9 bases, leaving 14 bases between the germline ends. CDR3 residues: CASFQGSSSPLHF. The CDR3 region has the DNA TGTGCCAGCTTCCAGGGGTCGAGTTCACCCCTCCACTTT. Full variable domain (outside the CDR3, taken from reference TRBV28 and TRBJ1-6): DVKVTQSSRYLVKRTGEKVFLECVQDMDHENMFWYRQDPGLGLRLIYFSYDVKMKEKGDIPEGYSVSREKKERFSLILESASTNQTSMYLCASFQGSSSPLHFGNGTRLTVT.

V is TRBV29-1 and J is TRBJ1-4; weak D call: TRBD1 (5 bases). Trimming pared 4 bases from V and 0 bases from J, leaving 9 bases between. The CDR3 extends over 14 amino acids. Germline V gene lookup returns CDR1 SQVTM and CDR2 ANQGSEA. The CDR3 loop reads CSVVGASTNEKLFF. CDR3 sequence (DNA): TGCAGCGTTGTCGGGGCCTCAACTAATGAAAAACTGTTTTTT.

This CDR3 is CSVLHGGQGLNTGELFF. CDR3 bases: TGCAGCGTCCTCCACGGGGGGCAGGGGTTAAACACCGGGGAGCTGTTTTTT. The V call is TRBV29-1, the J call TRBJ2-2; possible D gene TRBD2, 7 bases. There are 17 residues in the CDR3. Germline CDR1 and CDR2: SQVTM and ANQGSEA. Deletions cut 6 bases from V and 2 bases from J, with 22 bases between.

The chain employs TRBV6-6 and TRBJ2-1, with 12 bases fitting TRBD2. CDR3 length equals 15 residues. From germline, CDR1 is MNHNY and CDR2 SVGAGI (reference sequence). V was clipped by 8 bases and J by 4 bases; unmatched bases: 6. The CDR3 nucleotides read TGTGCCAGCTCGCTAGCGGGGGGGCGTTACAATGAGCAGTTCTTC. Protein product: CASSLAGGRYNEQFF.

J is TRBJ2-2 and V is TRBV10-3, with 7 nucleotides matching TRBD1. The CDR3 is made up of 15 amino acids. Germline V CDR1 and CDR2: ENHRY, SYGVKD. Trimming took 2 bases from V and 4 from J; bases not matched to a gene: 4. The CDR3 protein is CAISETGAGTGELFF. CDR3 in DNA: TGTGCCATCAGTGAGACAGGGGCTGGCACCGGGGAGCTGTTTTTT.

The chain has TRBV5-4 and TRBJ2-5; D is unclear. The germline V gene has CDR1 SGHNT and CDR2 YYREEE (reference sequence). This CDR3 comprises 13 residues. V lost 2 bases, J lost 2 bases, and 7 bases lay in between. The DNA of the CDR3 is TGTGCCAGCAGCTTTCACGGACAAGAGACCCAGTACTTC. This translates into CASSFHGQETQYF.

This clone showed up just once. The rearrangement joins TRBV28 to TRBJ2-7; D is perhaps TRBD2 (5 bases). V lost 6 bases and J lost 3, with 12 bases in between. Germline assignment: CDR1 MDHEN and CDR2 SYDVKM. CDR3 length: 13 residues. This CDR3 reads CASRETGNYEQYF. The CDR3 DNA reads as TGTGCCAGCAGGGAGACCGGGAACTACGAGCAGTACTTC.

This chain uses TRBV30 with TRBJ2-4; the D gene is possibly TRBD2 (7 bases). There are 14 residues in the CDR3. The V gene lost 0 bases and the J gene lost 5 bases, with 11 bases spanning the gap. The V gene's germline CDR1 is GTSNPN and CDR2 SVGIG (reference sequence). The CDR3, as DNA: TGTGCCTGGAGTGTAGGGAGGGGGGAAAACATTCAGTACTTC. The encoded protein is CAWSVGRGENIQYF. Using reference TRBV30 and TRBJ2-4 for the parts outside the CDR3, the full variable domain is SQTIHQWPATLVQPVGSPLSLECTVEGTSNPNLYWYRQAAGRGLQLLFYSVGIGQISSEVPQNLSASRPQDRQFILSSKKLLLSDSGFYLCAWSVGRGENIQYFGAGTRLSVL.

V is TRBV6-1 and J is TRBJ2-1, with D perhaps matching TRBD2 (7 bases). Germline values: CDR1 MNHNS, CDR2 SASEGT. V lost 5 bases and J 8 bases, leaving 19 bases between the germline ends. This CDR3 contains 15 residues. The CDR3 protein is CASSLLWGGLYEQFF. CDR3 DNA sequence: TGTGCCAGCAGTCTCCTGTGGGGGGGCCTTTATGAGCAGTTCTTC.

The chain carries TRBV16 and TRBJ1-5; 8 bases agree with TRBD1. There are 15 residues in the CDR3. V shed 2 bases, J shed 7 bases, and the junction held 7 bases outside the gene matches. CDR1 and CDR2 (germline): KGHSY, FQNENV. Here the CDR3 DNA reads TGTGCCAGCAGCCAAAACAGGGGGAAAGGACAGCCCCAGCATTTT. This translates into CASSQNRGKGQPQHF.

J is TRBJ1-2 and V is TRBV18; D unresolved. CDR1 KGHSH and CDR2 LQKENI come from the germline V gene. The CDR3 is 14 amino acids. Trimming stripped 1 base from V and 4 bases from J, with 10 bases between. For the CDR3, the DNA is TGTGCCAGCTCACCACAAGCACAGCGCTATGGCTACACCTTC. Translation gives CASSPQAQRYGYTF.

This chain joins TRBV19 and TRBJ2-1; TRBD2 matches at 7 bases. V gave up 8 bases and J gave up 9 bases; unmatched junction bases: 13. The CDR3 contains 14 residues. The germline gives CDR1 LNHDA, CDR2 SQIVND (reference sequence). Written as DNA, the CDR3 is TGTGCCAGTTCGCTGGGGGGGGAGAGGTCTGAGCAGTTCTTC. Protein sequence: CASSLGGERSEQFF.

The chain has TRBV5-4 and TRBJ2-1; TRBD1 aligns across 8 bases. This CDR3 spans 14 amino acids. The germline CDR1 and CDR2 sequences are SGHNT and YYREEE (reference sequence). J lost 8 bases, V lost 9 bases, and 13 bases had no gene match. CDR3 residues: CATTPYQGAYEQFF. The CDR3 coding sequence is TGTGCCACCACCCCCTACCAGGGGGCCTATGAGCAGTTCTTC. The full variable domain, with the rest looked up from reference TRBV5-4 and TRBJ2-1, is ETGVTQSPTHLIKTRGQQVTLRCSSQSGHNTVSWYQQALGQGPQFIFQYYREEENGRGNFPPRFSGLQFPNYSSELNVNALELDDSALYLCATTPYQGAYEQFFGPGTRLTVL.

The J gene is TRBJ1-1, the V gene TRBV9; no reliable D call. In germline, CDR1 is SGDLS, CDR2 YYNGEE. The CDR3 covers 12 residues. V was shortened by 4 bases and J by 0 bases, with 4 bases between the two germline ends. The CDR3 region is CASSNMNTEAFF. The CDR3 DNA reads TGTGCCAGCAGCAACATGAACACTGAAGCTTTCTTT.

The chain links TRBV28 to TRBJ1-5; D perhaps matches TRBD1 (5 bases). V was cut by 7 bases and J by 0 bases, with 10 bases left in between. This CDR3 region has 14 residues. Germline CDR1 is MDHEN and CDR2 is SYDVKM. The CDR3 sequence: CASTGGGSNQPQHF. The CDR3 coding sequence is TGTGCCAGCACCGGGGGGGGTAGCAATCAGCCCCAGCATTTT.

This sequence joins TRBV6-5 and TRBJ2-2; a possible D gene is TRBD2 (5 bases). V was pared by 7 bases and J by 1 base, with 10 bases between. CDR1 is MNHEY and CDR2 is SVGAGI in the germline V gene. The CDR3 consists of 14 residues. The CDR3 DNA follows: TGTGCCAGCAAAAAGCGGAGGAACACCGGGGAGCTGTTTTTT. This translates into CASKKRRNTGELFF.

This clone was seen only a few times. The chain combines TRBV30 with TRBJ1-1; perhaps TRBD1 as D (5 bases). Germline-derived CDR1 and CDR2 are GTSNPN and SVGIG (reference sequence). V was pared by 5 bases and J by 1 base, with 8 bases between. The CDR3 consists of 12 residues. The CDR3 bases are TGTGCCTGGGACAGACAGAACACTGAAGCTTTCTTT. This encodes CAWDRQNTEAFF.

Of note for this clone: Sequence at one end of the junction differs from germline and may be a read error. This sequence joins TRBV28 and TRBJ2-7; 7 bases are shared with TRBD2. Germline V lookup: CDR1 MDHEN, CDR2 SYDVKM. This CDR3 spans 13 amino acids. The CDR3 sequence: CASSTLGGFGSHF. The DNA of the CDR3 is TGTGCCAGCAGTACCCTCGGGGGGTTTGGTTCCCACTTC.

This clone was observed once. The J gene is TRBJ1-1, the V gene TRBV5-1; D is unresolved. The CDR3 length is 14 residues. V was cut by 0 bases and J by 5 bases, with 11 bases left in between. The V gene's germline CDR1 is SGHRS and CDR2 YFSETQ. For the CDR3, the DNA is TGCGCCAGCAGCTTGGAGCTAGGGCCGACTGAAGCTTTCTTT. This encodes CASSLELGPTEAFF.

V is TRBV11-2 and J is TRBJ2-7; either TRBD1 or TRBD2 may supply D (5 bases each). Trimming shortened V by 11 bases and J by 0 bases, and 8 bases separated the two germline ends. Germline CDR1 is SGHAT and CDR2 is FQNNGV. The CDR3 totals 11 residues. CDR3 in DNA: TGTGCCTGGGGGAGCTCCTACGAGCAGTACTTC. This encodes CAWGSSYEQYF.

The chain joins TRBV28 to TRBJ1-3; D not certain. Germline lookup yields CDR1 MDHEN and CDR2 SYDVKM. V was cut by 5 bases and J by 2 bases, with 7 bases left in between. This CDR3 region has 13 residues. CDR3 residues: CASSLTAGNTIYF. As DNA, the CDR3 is TGTGCCAGCAGTCTGACCGCTGGAAACACCATATATTTT.